These T cell receptor beta chains were read from a single sample in a study of blood T cell repertoires in COVID-19. The table came from immunoSEQ multiplex PCR; TCRdb's copy has only in-frame clones and leaves some out. The table lists 300,000 or so clones, 70% to 90% of them singletons. Sample: peripheral blood. Receptors originate from a woman in her thirties who had recovered from COVID-19. Both conserved end residues are part of each CDR3. The D gene is left open where the match is weak. Not all rows give a size; the values are once, few, many and, for expanded clones, a class.

J gene: TRBJ2-5; clone size: once; V gene: TRBV5-1; D gene: -; CDR3 protein: CASSHSGDREETQYF; CDR3 DNA: TGCGCCAGCAGCCATTCCGGAGACAGAGAAGAGACCCAGTACTTC
J gene: TRBJ1-2; clone size: -; V gene: TRBV19; D gene: -; CDR3 protein: CASSIGGGGGQRRGYTF; CDR3 DNA: TGTGCCAGTAGTATAGGAGGAGGTGGGGGACAACGTCGAGGCTACACCTTC
J gene: TRBJ2-3; clone size: -; V gene: TRBV7-2; D gene: -; CDR3 protein: CASSLVSVTDTQYF; CDR3 DNA: TGTGCCAGCAGCTTAGTGTCAGTCACAGATACGCAGTATTTT
J gene: TRBJ1-6; clone size: few; V gene: TRBV5-1; D gene: -; CDR3 protein: CASSFNGDGGSPLHF; CDR3 DNA: TGCGCCAGCAGCTTTAATGGCGATGGAGGTTCACCCCTCCACTTT
J gene: TRBJ1-1; clone size: -; V gene: TRBV27; D gene: -; CDR3 protein: CASSLRVLSTEAFF; CDR3 DNA: TGTGCCAGCAGTTTACGGGTGTTGTCCACTGAAGCTTTCTTT
J gene: TRBJ2-7; clone size: few; V gene: TRBV3-1/TRBV3-2; D gene: -; CDR3 protein: CASSQVTGEQYF; CDR3 DNA: TGTGCCAGCAGCCAAGTAACAGGGGAGCAGTACTTC
J gene: TRBJ2-6; clone size: once; V gene: TRBV7-9; D gene: -; CDR3 protein: CASSSPGSGANVLTF; CDR3 DNA: TGTGCCAGCAGCTCTCCTGGCAGTGGGGCCAACGTCCTGACTTTC
J gene: TRBJ1-5; clone size: -; V gene: TRBV7-3; D gene: -; CDR3 protein: CASSFSHNQPQHF; CDR3 DNA: TGTGCCAGCAGCTTTAGCCACAATCAGCCCCAGCATTTT
J gene: TRBJ2-1; clone size: once; V gene: TRBV12-5; D gene: TRBD2; CDR3 protein: CASGRGVHNEQFF; CDR3 DNA: TGTGCTAGTGGTCGGGGGGTTCACAATGAGCAGTTCTTC
J gene: TRBJ1-5; clone size: -; V gene: TRBV15; D gene: -; CDR3 protein: CATSRVGTWSNQPQHF; CDR3 DNA: TGTGCCACCAGCAGAGTCGGGACATGGAGCAATCAGCCCCAGCATTTT
J gene: TRBJ2-5; clone size: -; V gene: TRBV25-1; D gene: TRBD2; CDR3 protein: CASSEYGAGLAGEETQYF; CDR3 DNA: TGTGCCAGCAGTGAATATGGGGCGGGCCTAGCGGGGGAAGAGACCCAGTACTTC
J gene: TRBJ1-6; clone size: -; V gene: TRBV30; D gene: -; CDR3 protein: CAWSVPGSLFNSPLHF; CDR3 DNA: TGTGCCTGGAGTGTACCGGGGTCCCTCTTTAATTCACCCCTCCACTTT
J gene: TRBJ1-1; clone size: -; V gene: TRBV7-9; D gene: -; CDR3 protein: CASSPTGLIAFF; CDR3 DNA: TGTGCCAGCAGCCCCACAGGGCTAATAGCTTTCTTT
J gene: TRBJ2-5; clone size: few; V gene: TRBV3-1/TRBV3-2; D gene: -; CDR3 protein: CASSQDRETQYF; CDR3 DNA: TGTGCCAGCAGCCAAGATCGGGAGACCCAGTACTTC